This passage covers 31 T cell receptor beta chains from one sample sequenced in a study of CD8 T cells in ankylosing spondylitis. Points from the study as a whole: A TCR beta motif of under ten highly homologous variants appeared characteristic of ankylosing spondylitis blood.

TCRdb reprocessed the 5' RACE reads via MiXCR and lists one record per CDR3 protein. The sample includes 700,000 to 1,000,000 distinct CDR3 sequences, about 12% of them seen just once. Their antigens are not known. Sequenced material: blood, either unsorted or a sorted T cell fraction (not recorded which). The origin of the receptors is a male donor with ankylosing spondylitis.

This clonotype has a count of ten or more. This chain uses TRBV29-1 with TRBJ2-7; D is uncertain. The V gene's germline CDR1 is SQVTM and CDR2 ANQGSEA. The V gene lost 7 bases and the J gene lost 0 bases, with 7 bases spanning the gap. CDR3 length equals 11 residues. CDR3 sequence (DNA): TGCAGCGCCGCGAACTCCTACGAGCAGTACTTC. It encodes CSAANSYEQYF.

The table lists this clonotype with a few counts. The gene calls are TRBV5-1 and TRBJ2-6; D may correspond to TRBD1 or TRBD2 (5 bases each). Trimming removed 2 bases at V and 0 bases at J, with 9 bases between. Germline V gives CDR1 SGHRS, CDR2 YFSETQ. The CDR3 sequence is 16 residues long. The chain's CDR3 is CASSFAGASGANVLTF. The CDR3 DNA follows: TGCGCCAGCAGCTTCGCCGGGGCCTCTGGGGCCAACGTCCTGACTTTC. Full variable domain (missing parts from reference TRBV5-1 and TRBJ2-6): KAGVTQTPRYLIKTRGQQVTLSCSPISGHRSVSWYQQTPGQGLQFLFEYFSETQRNKGNFPGRFSGRQFSNSRSEMNVSTLELGDSALYLCASSFAGASGANVLTFGAGSRLTVL.

This clonotype showed up just a few times. The J gene is TRBJ1-4, the V gene TRBV27; 8 positions agree with TRBD1. This CDR3 contains 13 residues. Germline CDR1 is MNHEY and CDR2 is SMNVEV (reference sequence). V was pared by 5 bases and J by 8 bases, with 4 bases of the junction left unmatched. CDR3 coding DNA: TGTGCCAGCAGTCCACGACAGGGGGAAAAACTGTTTTTT. It specifies CASSPRQGEKLFF. The variable domain in full, with the rest retrieved from reference TRBV27 and TRBJ1-4, is EAQVTQNPRYLITVTGKKLTVTCSQNMNHEYMSWYRQDPGLGLRQIYYSMNVEVTDKGDVPEGYKVSRKEKRNFPLILESPSPNQTSLYFCASSPRQGEKLFFGSGTQLSVL.

This clonotype appeared a few times. The V gene is TRBV5-1, the J gene TRBJ2-1; a weak D match, TRBD2 (6 bases). Looked up from germline, CDR1 is SGHRS and CDR2 is YFSETQ. The V gene lost 3 bases and the J gene lost 6 bases, with 16 bases spanning the gap. The CDR3 is 15 residues long. This chain's CDR3 is CASSSTGLLSNEQFF. DNA of the CDR3: TGCGCCAGCAGCTCTACGGGACTCCTCTCCAATGAGCAGTTCTTC. The full variable domain, rest sourced from reference TRBV5-1 and TRBJ2-1, is KAGVTQTPRYLIKTRGQQVTLSCSPISGHRSVSWYQQTPGQGLQFLFEYFSETQRNKGNFPGRFSGRQFSNSRSEMNVSTLELGDSALYLCASSSTGLLSNEQFFGPGTRLTVL.

This clonotype was recorded many times. This chain links TRBV5-1 with TRBJ2-1, with 9 bases that match TRBD2. The CDR3 covers 16 residues. V lost 1 base to trimming and J lost 4 bases; unmatched junction nucleotides: 6. CDR1 and CDR2 (germline): SGHRS, YFSETQ. CDR3 sequence reads: CASSLPAGGPYNEQFF. CDR3 nucleotides: TGCGCCAGCAGCTTGCCAGCGGGAGGACCATACAATGAGCAGTTCTTC.

This clonotype was seen ten or more times. The chain combines TRBV12-3 or TRBV12-4 with TRBJ2-5; D unresolved. V dropped 3 bases and J dropped 2 bases, with 10 bases sitting between them. This CDR3 comprises 14 residues. In DNA form, the CDR3 reads TGTGCCAGCAGTTTCAGGTTGCCACAAGAGACCCAGTACTTC. Translating it yields CASSFRLPQETQYF.

This clonotype has only a few counts. The J gene is TRBJ1-5, the V gene TRBV2; TRBD1 matches 8 bases. V gave up 6 bases and J gave up 7 bases; unmatched junction bases: 5. CDR3 length: 13 amino acids. The V gene's germline CDR1 is SNHLY and CDR2 FYNNEI. CDR3 protein: CASRETGGQPQHF. The CDR3 region has the DNA TGTGCCAGCAGAGAAACAGGGGGGCAGCCCCAGCATTTT. Using reference TRBV2 and TRBJ1-5 for the parts outside the CDR3, the full variable domain is EPEVTQTPSHQVTQMGQEVILRCVPISNHLYFYWYRQILGQKVEFLVSFYNNEISEKSEIFDDQFSVERPDGSNFTLKIRSTKLEDSAMYFCASRETGGQPQHFGDGTRLSIL.

CDR3 protein: CASSYPRQGSTDTQYF. In DNA form, the CDR3 reads TGTGCCAGCAGTTACCCAAGACAGGGGAGCACAGATACGCAGTATTTT. This chain joins TRBV6-5 and TRBJ2-3; 8 bases agree with TRBD1. Germline V gene lookup returns CDR1 MNHEY and CDR2 SVGAGI. V dropped 2 bases and J dropped 0; count of bases not matched to a gene: 4. This CDR3 has 16 residues.

The J gene is TRBJ2-7, the V gene TRBV6-1; perhaps TRBD2 as D (6 bases). V lost 5 bases and J lost 3, with 14 bases in between. The CDR3 is made up of 14 amino acids. Germline CDR1 reads MNHNS; CDR2 reads SASEGT. The CDR3 coding sequence is TGTGCCAGCAGTACAAGCGGAGGGATCTACGAGCAGTACTTC. Translating it yields CASSTSGGIYEQYF.

This clonotype was detected a few times. The genes are TRBV6-2 or TRBV6-3 and TRBJ2-4; either TRBD1 or TRBD2 may fit D (5 bases each). Germline values: CDR1 MNHEY, CDR2 SVGEGT. The CDR3 has 15 residues. Trimming stripped 2 bases from V and 1 base from J, with 9 bases between. DNA for the CDR3: TGTGCCAGCAGTTACGGGGGAGCTGCCAAAAACATTCAGTACTTC. As protein: CASSYGGAAKNIQYF.

The sample holds a few counts of this clonotype. The gene calls are TRBV5-1 and TRBJ1-5; D call uncertain. The CDR3 has 15 residues. Trimming left V 0 bases short and J 2 bases short, with 9 bases between. CDR1 SGHRS and CDR2 YFSETQ come from the germline V gene. The CDR3 DNA follows: TGCGCCAGCAGCTTGGGAGAGCCTCGCAATCAGCCCCAGCATTTT. This gives the protein CASSLGEPRNQPQHF.

The V and J genes are TRBV3-1 and TRBJ2-6; a possible D gene is TRBD1 (5 bases). The CDR3 has 16 residues. Germline CDR1 is LGHDT and CDR2 is YNNKEL (reference sequence). The ends were cut back, 2 bases at V and 0 bases at J, with 8 bases in the middle. The CDR3 nucleotides read TGTGCCAGCAGCCAATTCACAGGCTCTGGGGCCAACGTCCTGACTTTC. Translated: CASSQFTGSGANVLTF. The full variable domain, rest sourced from reference TRBV3-1 and TRBJ2-6, is DTAVSQTPKYLVTQMGNDKSIKCEQNLGHDTMYWYKQDSKKFLKIMFSYNNKELIINETVPNRFSPKSPDKAHLNLHINSLELGDSAVYFCASSQFTGSGANVLTFGAGSRLTVL.

CDR3 DNA sequence: TGTGCCAGCAGACTGGGACGGGAGATCTACGAGCAGTACTTC. It yields the protein CASRLGREIYEQYF. This chain uses TRBV12-3 or TRBV12-4 with TRBJ2-7; D might be TRBD2 (6 bases). V shed 6 bases and J shed 3 bases, with 15 bases lying between them. This CDR3 has 14 amino acids.

V gene TRBV5-1 combines with J gene TRBJ2-3; 13 positions agree with TRBD2. With 4 bases clipped from V and 3 bases from J, the junction kept 11 bases outside the gene matches. The length of the CDR3 is 18 residues. Germline V gives CDR1 SGHRS, CDR2 YFSETQ. CDR3 sequence reads: CASSALAGGPFGTDTQYF. DNA of the CDR3: TGCGCCAGCAGCGCACTAGCGGGGGGGCCCTTCGGGACAGATACGCAGTATTTT.

This clonotype showed up just a few times. The chain combines TRBV4-3 with TRBJ1-4; D not resolved. The CDR3 runs to 15 residues. V was pared by 0 bases and J by 13 bases, with 18 bases between. CDR1 and CDR2 (germline): LGHNA, YSLEER. In DNA form, the CDR3 reads TGCGCCAGCAGCCAAGAGGCCATTGCAGTTCGGGGACTGTTTTTT. This gives the protein CASSQEAIAVRGLFF.

This clonotype was seen at least ten times. The chain has TRBV7-8 and TRBJ2-5; 7 bases are shared with TRBD2. Trimming took 2 bases from V and 1 from J; bases not matched to a gene: 4. The germline CDR1 and CDR2 sequences are SGHVS and FQNEAQ. The CDR3 totals 15 residues. The CDR3 here is CASSLLRLAQETQYF. For the CDR3, the DNA is TGTGCCAGCAGCTTACTAAGACTAGCCCAAGAGACCCAGTACTTC. Drawing the rest from reference TRBV7-8 and TRBJ2-5, the complete variable domain is GAGVSQSPRYKVAKRGQDVALRCDPISGHVSLFWYQQALGQGPEFLTYFQNEAQLDKSGLPSDRFFAERPEGSVSTLKIQRTQQEDSAVYLCASSLLRLAQETQYFGPGTRLLVL.

V usage is TRBV25-1 and J usage is TRBJ2-1; 8 nucleotides line up with TRBD2. The CDR3 is 13 amino acids. The V segment lost 3 bases and the J segment 10 bases; nucleotides outside the gene matches: 5. Germline V gene lookup returns CDR1 MGHDK and CDR2 SYGVNS. The CDR3 DNA reads as TGTGCCAGCAGTGAGGGGTTAGCGGGAGAGCAGTTCTTC. It codes for CASSEGLAGEQFF. The entire variable domain, with the rest obtained from reference TRBV25-1 and TRBJ2-1, is as follows: EADIYQTPRYLVIGTGKKITLECSQTMGHDKMYWYQQDPGMELHLIHYSYGVNSTEKGDLSSESTVSRIRTEHFPLTLESARPSHTSQYLCASSEGLAGEQFFGPGTRLTVL.

This clonotype was counted ten times or more. The genes are TRBV10-3 and TRBJ1-1; D remains ambiguous. Trimming removed 0 bases at V and 5 bases at J, with 10 bases between. CDR1 ENHRY and CDR2 SYGVKD come from the germline V gene. The CDR3 contains 14 residues. The CDR3, as DNA: TGTGCCATCAGTGAGTCAGGACTTGGGACTGAAGCTTTCTTT. The encoded protein is CAISESGLGTEAFF.

This clonotype was counted only a few times. The chain joins TRBV20-1 to TRBJ2-1; 9 nucleotides agree with TRBD2. CDR1 is DFQATT and CDR2 is SNEGSKA in the germline V gene (reference sequence). The V segment lost 0 bases and the J segment 3 bases; nucleotides outside the gene matches: 9. The CDR3 length is 17 residues. The CDR3 sequence: CSARDHMGSGGYNEQFF. The CDR3 region has the DNA TGCAGTGCTAGAGATCATATGGGTAGCGGGGGCTACAATGAGCAGTTCTTC.

The chain recombines TRBV4-3 with TRBJ1-1; no definite D call. This CDR3 is 15 amino acids long. Trimming pared 3 bases from V and 8 bases from J, leaving 19 bases between. Germline V gene data show CDR1 as LGHNA and CDR2 as YSLEER. CDR3 DNA sequence: TGCGCCAGCAGCCAGCGCAAGGGCCCCCAAAGCGAAGCTTTCTTT. It is translated as CASSQRKGPQSEAFF.

The V call is TRBV28, the J call TRBJ1-6; 9 nucleotides align to TRBD1. V trimming: 5 bases; J trimming: 9 bases; junction bases outside the gene matches: 11. The length of the CDR3 is 16 residues. Germline values: CDR1 MDHEN, CDR2 SYDVKM. CDR3 region: CASSKRGQGKSSPLHF. The CDR3 coding sequence is TGTGCCAGCAGTAAAAGGGGACAGGGCAAAAGTTCACCCCTCCACTTT.

This rearrangement joins TRBV5-1 to TRBJ2-2, with D perhaps matching TRBD1 (5 bases). V lost 3 bases to trimming and J lost 2 bases, with 8 bases between them. The CDR3 has 14 residues. The germline V gene encodes CDR1 SGHRS and CDR2 YFSETQ. CDR3: CASSWGRNTGELFF. The DNA of the CDR3 is TGCGCCAGCAGCTGGGGCCGTAACACCGGGGAGCTGTTTTTT.

This clonotype was counted ten times or more. V gene TRBV10-3 combines with J gene TRBJ2-7; TRBD1 matches 8 bases. The CDR3 is 12 residues long. The junction had 0 bases not matched to a gene; V was cut back by 4 bases and J by 4 bases. The germline V gene has CDR1 ENHRY and CDR2 SYGVKD. The CDR3, as DNA: TGTGCCATCAGTGGACAGGGGTACGAGCAGTACTTC. Its translation is CAISGQGYEQYF.

The sample holds a few counts of this clonotype. The chain has TRBV20-1 and TRBJ2-7; the match to TRBD2 covers 7 bases. CDR1 is DFQATT, CDR2 SNEGSKA, per germline (reference sequence). The CDR3 covers 16 residues. The V gene end was trimmed by 6 bases and the J gene end by 5 bases; junction bases not matched to a gene: 19. In nucleotides, the CDR3 is TGCAGTGCAAAGGGGAGTGGTAGCGGGCTCCCGGACGAGCAGTACTTC. This encodes CSAKGSGSGLPDEQYF.

This clonotype was found many times. The chain has TRBV10-3 and TRBJ2-7; D is ambiguous. Germline V gives CDR1 ENHRY, CDR2 SYGVKD. The CDR3 has 12 residues. V was trimmed by 1 base and J by 2 bases, leaving 3 bases between them. This CDR3 is CAISEFPYEQYF. The CDR3 DNA reads TGTGCCATCAGTGAGTTTCCCTACGAGCAGTACTTC.

The sample holds a few counts of this clonotype. This rearrangement joins TRBV21-1 to TRBJ2-7; TRBD1 is taken as the D call from the table, unchecked against the DNA. TRBV21-1 is assigned pseudogene status. CDR3 length: 13 amino acids. The CDR3 nucleotides read TGTGCCAGCAGCAGGGGGACCGACTGCGAGCAGTACTTC. This codes for CASSRGTDCEQYF.

This clonotype was seen a few times. The chain uses TRBV11-2 and TRBJ1-4; the match to TRBD1 covers 9 bases. The V segment lost 5 bases and the J segment 1 base; nucleotides outside the gene matches: 11. CDR1 SGHAT and CDR2 FQNNGV come from the germline V gene. The CDR3 spans 18 residues. CDR3 DNA: TGTGCCAGCAGCCGGGGACAGGGCTCAGGTGGAACTAATGAAAAACTGTTTTTT. It specifies CASSRGQGSGGTNEKLFF. Using reference TRBV11-2 and TRBJ1-4 for the parts outside the CDR3, the full variable domain is EAGVAQSPRYKIIEKRQSVAFWCNPISGHATLYWYQQILGQGPKLLIQFQNNGVVDDSQLPKDRFSAERLKGVDSTLKIQPAKLEDSAVYLCASSRGQGSGGTNEKLFFGSGTQLSVL.

The gene calls are TRBV4-2 and TRBJ2-1, with D possibly TRBD2 on 5 matching bases. The CDR3 extends over 20 amino acids. The ends were cut back, 1 base at V and 8 bases at J, with 30 bases in the middle. CDR1 is LGHNA and CDR2 is YNFKEQ in the germline V gene. CDR3 sequence reads: CASSQARSGKSHNVVHEQFF. The CDR3, as DNA: TGTGCCAGCAGCCAAGCCCGTTCCGGGAAAAGTCATAATGTAGTCCATGAGCAGTTCTTC.

The chain recombines TRBV7-2 with TRBJ2-1; D not certain. With 1 base removed from V and 0 bases from J, the gap between germline ends came to 7 bases. The CDR3 sequence is 15 residues long. Germline lookup yields CDR1 SGHTA and CDR2 FQGNSA. This chain's CDR3 is CASSLDFSSYNEQFF. The CDR3 DNA reads as TGTGCCAGCAGCTTAGACTTCAGCTCCTACAATGAGCAGTTCTTC.

This clonotype has a handful of counts. The chain employs TRBV28 and TRBJ2-2, with a tentative D call TRBD2 (5 bases). CDR1 is MDHEN, CDR2 SYDVKM, per germline. There are 15 residues in the CDR3. Between the trimmed V and J ends, which lost 7 bases and 2 bases, there was a span of 14 bases. For the CDR3, the DNA is TGTGCCAGCACCAACCTAGCAACTAACACCGGGGAGCTGTTTTTT. Encoded protein: CASTNLATNTGELFF.

The chain couples TRBV6-2 or TRBV6-3 to TRBJ2-5; D might be TRBD2 (6 bases). The V end lost 6 bases, the J end lost 9 bases, and 17 bases lay between the germline ends. The CDR3 length is 13 residues. CDR1 is MNHEY and CDR2 is SVGEGT in the germline V gene. CDR3 bases: TGTGCCAGCAGCACCAGGGAGGCGTCCGCCCAGTACTTC. Protein sequence: CASSTREASAQYF.